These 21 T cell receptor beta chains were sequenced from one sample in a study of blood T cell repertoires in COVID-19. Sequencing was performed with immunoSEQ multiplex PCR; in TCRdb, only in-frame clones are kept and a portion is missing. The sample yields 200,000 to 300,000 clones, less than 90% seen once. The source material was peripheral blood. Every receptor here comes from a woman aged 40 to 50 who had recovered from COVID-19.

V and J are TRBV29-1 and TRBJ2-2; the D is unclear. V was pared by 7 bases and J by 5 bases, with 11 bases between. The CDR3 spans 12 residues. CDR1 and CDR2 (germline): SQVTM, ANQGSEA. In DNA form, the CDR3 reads TGCAGCGCCCCCACAGCAACCGGGGAGCTGTTTTTT. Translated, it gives CSAPTATGELFF.

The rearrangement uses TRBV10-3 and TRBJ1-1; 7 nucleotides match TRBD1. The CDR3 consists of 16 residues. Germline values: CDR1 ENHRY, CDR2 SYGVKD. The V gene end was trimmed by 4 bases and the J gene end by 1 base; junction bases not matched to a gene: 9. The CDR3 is CAISAVRGKGNTEAFF. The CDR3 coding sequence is TGTGCCATCAGTGCGGTCAGGGGGAAGGGGAACACTGAAGCTTTCTTT.

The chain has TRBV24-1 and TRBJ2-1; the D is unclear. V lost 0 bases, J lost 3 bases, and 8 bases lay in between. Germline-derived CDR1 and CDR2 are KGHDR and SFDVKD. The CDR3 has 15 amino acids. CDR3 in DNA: TGTGCCACCAGTGATTTGAGAGAGAACTACAATGAGCAGTTCTTC. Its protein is CATSDLRENYNEQFF.

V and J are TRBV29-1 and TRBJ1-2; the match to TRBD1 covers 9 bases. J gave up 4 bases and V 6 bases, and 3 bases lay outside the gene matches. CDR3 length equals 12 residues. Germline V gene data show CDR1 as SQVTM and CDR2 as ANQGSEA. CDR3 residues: CSVGQGPYGYTF. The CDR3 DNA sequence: TGCAGCGTCGGACAGGGGCCCTATGGCTACACCTTC.

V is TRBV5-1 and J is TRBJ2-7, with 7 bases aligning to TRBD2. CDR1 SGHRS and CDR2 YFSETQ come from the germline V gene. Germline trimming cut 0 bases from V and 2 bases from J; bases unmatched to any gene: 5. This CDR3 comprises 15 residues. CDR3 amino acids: CASSLVQRGAYEQYF. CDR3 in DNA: TGCGCCAGCAGCTTGGTGCAGCGGGGAGCCTACGAGCAGTACTTC.

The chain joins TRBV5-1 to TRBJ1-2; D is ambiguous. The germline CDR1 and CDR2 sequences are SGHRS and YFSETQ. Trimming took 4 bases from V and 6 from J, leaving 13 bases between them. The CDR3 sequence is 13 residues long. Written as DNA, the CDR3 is TGCGCCAGCAGCATCGGCTCAGCGGATGGCTACACCTTC. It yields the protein CASSIGSADGYTF.

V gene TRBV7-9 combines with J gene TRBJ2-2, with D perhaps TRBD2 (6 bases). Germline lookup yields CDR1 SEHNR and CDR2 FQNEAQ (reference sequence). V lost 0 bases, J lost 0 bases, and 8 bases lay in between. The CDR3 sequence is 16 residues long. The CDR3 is CASSLAGGSNTGELFF. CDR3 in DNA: TGTGCCAGCAGCTTAGCCGGGGGATCGAACACCGGGGAGCTGTTTTTT.

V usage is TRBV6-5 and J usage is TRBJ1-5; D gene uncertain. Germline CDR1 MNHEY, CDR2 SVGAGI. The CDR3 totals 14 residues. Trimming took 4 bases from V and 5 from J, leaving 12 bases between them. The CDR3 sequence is CASSSVRADQPQHF. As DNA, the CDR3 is TGTGCCAGCAGTTCCGTGAGGGCGGATCAGCCCCAGCATTTT.

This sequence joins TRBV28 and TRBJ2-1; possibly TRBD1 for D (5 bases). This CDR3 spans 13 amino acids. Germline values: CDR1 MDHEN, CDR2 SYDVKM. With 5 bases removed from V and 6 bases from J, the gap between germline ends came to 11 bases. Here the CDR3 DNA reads TGTGCCAGCAGTAAGGGGTATCTCAATGAGCAGTTCTTC. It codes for CASSKGYLNEQFF.

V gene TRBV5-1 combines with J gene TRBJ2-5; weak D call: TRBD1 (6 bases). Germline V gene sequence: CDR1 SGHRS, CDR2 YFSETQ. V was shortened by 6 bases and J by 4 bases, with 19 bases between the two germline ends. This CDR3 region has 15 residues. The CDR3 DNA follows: TGCGCCAGCACCGGACAGTCTCAGGCGGGAGAGACCCAGTACTTC. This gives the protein CASTGQSQAGETQYF.

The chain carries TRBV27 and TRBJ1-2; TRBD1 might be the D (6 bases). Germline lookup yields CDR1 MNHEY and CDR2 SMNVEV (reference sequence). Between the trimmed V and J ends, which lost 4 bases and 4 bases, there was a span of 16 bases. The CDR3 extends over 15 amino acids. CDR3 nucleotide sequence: TGTGCCAGCAGTTATACCGATAACAGGGCCTATGGCTACACCTTC. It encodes CASSYTDNRAYGYTF.

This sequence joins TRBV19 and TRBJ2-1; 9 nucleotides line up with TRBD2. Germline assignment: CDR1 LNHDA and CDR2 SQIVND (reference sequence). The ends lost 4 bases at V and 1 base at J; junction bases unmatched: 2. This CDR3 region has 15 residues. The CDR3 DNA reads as TGTGCCAGTAGTACTAGCGGGGCTTCCTACAATGAGCAGTTCTTC. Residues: CASSTSGASYNEQFF.

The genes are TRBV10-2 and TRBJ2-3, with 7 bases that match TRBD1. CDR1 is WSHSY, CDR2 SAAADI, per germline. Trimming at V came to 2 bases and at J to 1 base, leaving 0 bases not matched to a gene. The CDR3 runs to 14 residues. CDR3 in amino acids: CASSEQGGTDTQYF. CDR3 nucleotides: TGCGCCAGCAGTGAGCAGGGGGGCACAGATACGCAGTATTTT.

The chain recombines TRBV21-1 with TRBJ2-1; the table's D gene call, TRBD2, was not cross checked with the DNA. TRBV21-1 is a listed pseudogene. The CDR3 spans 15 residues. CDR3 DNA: TGTGCCAGCAGCGAACTAGCGGGGGGGGATAATGAGCAGTTCTTC. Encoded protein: CASSELAGGDNEQFF.

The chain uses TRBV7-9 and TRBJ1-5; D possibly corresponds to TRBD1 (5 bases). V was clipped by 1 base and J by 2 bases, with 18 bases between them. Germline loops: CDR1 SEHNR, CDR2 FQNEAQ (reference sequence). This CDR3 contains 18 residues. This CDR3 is CASSLGGFGGKGNQPQHF. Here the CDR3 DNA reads TGTGCCAGCAGCTTAGGGGGGTTCGGAGGGAAAGGCAATCAGCCCCAGCATTTT.

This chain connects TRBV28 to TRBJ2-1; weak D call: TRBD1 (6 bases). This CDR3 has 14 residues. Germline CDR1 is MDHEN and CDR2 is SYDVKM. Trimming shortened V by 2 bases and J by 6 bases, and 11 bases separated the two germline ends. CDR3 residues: CASSLVTGFNEQFF. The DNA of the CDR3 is TGTGCCAGCAGTTTAGTAACAGGGTTCAATGAGCAGTTCTTC. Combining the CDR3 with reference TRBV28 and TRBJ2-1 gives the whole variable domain DVKVTQSSRYLVKRTGEKVFLECVQDMDHENMFWYRQDPGLGLRLIYFSYDVKMKEKGDIPEGYSVSREKKERFSLILESASTNQTSMYLCASSLVTGFNEQFFGPGTRLTVL.

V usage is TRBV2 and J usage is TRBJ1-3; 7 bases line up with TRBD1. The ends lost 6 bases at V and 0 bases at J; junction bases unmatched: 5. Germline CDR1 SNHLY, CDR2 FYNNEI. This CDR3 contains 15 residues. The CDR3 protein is CASRQGVSSGNTIYF. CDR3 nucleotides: TGTGCCAGCAGGCAGGGGGTGAGCTCTGGAAACACCATATATTTT.

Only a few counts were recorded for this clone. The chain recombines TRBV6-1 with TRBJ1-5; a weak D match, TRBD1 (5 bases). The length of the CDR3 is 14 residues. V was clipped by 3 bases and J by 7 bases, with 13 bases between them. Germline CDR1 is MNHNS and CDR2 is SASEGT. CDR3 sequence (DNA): TGTGCCAGCAGTGAGGGGGAGGAGGGCCAGCCCCAGCATTTT. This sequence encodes CASSEGEEGQPQHF.

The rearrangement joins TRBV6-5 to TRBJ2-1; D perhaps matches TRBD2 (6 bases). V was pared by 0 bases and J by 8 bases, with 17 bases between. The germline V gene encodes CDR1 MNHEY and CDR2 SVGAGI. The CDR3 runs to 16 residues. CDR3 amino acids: CASSYSGLAAGHEQFF. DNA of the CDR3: TGTGCCAGCAGTTACTCAGGGTTAGCGGCGGGGCATGAGCAGTTCTTC.

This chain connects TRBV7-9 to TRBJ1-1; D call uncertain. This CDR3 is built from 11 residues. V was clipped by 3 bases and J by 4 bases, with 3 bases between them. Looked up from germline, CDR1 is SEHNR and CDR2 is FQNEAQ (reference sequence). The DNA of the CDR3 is TGTGCCAGCAGCTTCGGCACTGAAGCTTTCTTT. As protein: CASSFGTEAFF.

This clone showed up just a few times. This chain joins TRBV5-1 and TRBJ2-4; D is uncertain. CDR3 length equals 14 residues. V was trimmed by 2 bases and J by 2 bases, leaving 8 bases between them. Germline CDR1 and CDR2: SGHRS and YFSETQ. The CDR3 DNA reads TGCGCCAGCAGCTTACCAGACACCAAAAACATTCAGTACTTC. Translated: CASSLPDTKNIQYF.